The table lists the clone carrying this T cell receptor (beta chain) with many counts. Time point reported: persistent/refractory GD, antithyroid drugs over 5 years with positive TRAb. There was RNA extracted from PBMCs, and the TCR library was made from it. This record comes from a study of regulatory T cells in long-lasting Graves disease. Trimming stripped 8 bases from V and 0 bases from J, with 11 bases between. Germline V CDR1 and CDR2: LGHDT, YNNKEL (reference sequence). The length of the CDR3 is 13 residues. Sequencing libraries for TCR beta were prepared with iRepertoire HTBI primers and Arm-PCR of CDR3 regions. MiXCR, run by TCRdb on the multiplex PCR reads, gives a single entry per CDR3 protein. The sample shows a few hundred thousand distinct CDR3 sequences, roughly 21% of them seen only once.

Sequenced here: peripheral blood mononuclear cells (PBMCs), sampled when the disease was refractory, from a patient treated with antithyroid drugs. The chain carries TRBV3-1 and TRBJ2-7; no clear D gene. This clonotype originated in a female donor with Graves disease. CDR3: CASGGPSSYEQYF. CDR3 nucleotides: TGTGCCAGCGGCGGCCCCAGCTCCTACGAGCAGTACTTC.